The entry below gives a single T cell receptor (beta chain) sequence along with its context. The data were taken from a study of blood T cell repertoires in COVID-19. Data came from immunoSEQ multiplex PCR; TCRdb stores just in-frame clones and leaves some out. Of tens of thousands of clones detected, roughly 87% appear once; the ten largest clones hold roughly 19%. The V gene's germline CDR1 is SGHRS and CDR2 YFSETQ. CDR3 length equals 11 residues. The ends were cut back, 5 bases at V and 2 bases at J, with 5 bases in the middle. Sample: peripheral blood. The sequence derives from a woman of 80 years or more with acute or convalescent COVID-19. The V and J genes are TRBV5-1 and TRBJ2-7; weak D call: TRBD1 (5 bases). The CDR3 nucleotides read TGCGCCAGCAGAGGGGCCTACGAGCAGTACTTC. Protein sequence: CASRGAYEQYF.